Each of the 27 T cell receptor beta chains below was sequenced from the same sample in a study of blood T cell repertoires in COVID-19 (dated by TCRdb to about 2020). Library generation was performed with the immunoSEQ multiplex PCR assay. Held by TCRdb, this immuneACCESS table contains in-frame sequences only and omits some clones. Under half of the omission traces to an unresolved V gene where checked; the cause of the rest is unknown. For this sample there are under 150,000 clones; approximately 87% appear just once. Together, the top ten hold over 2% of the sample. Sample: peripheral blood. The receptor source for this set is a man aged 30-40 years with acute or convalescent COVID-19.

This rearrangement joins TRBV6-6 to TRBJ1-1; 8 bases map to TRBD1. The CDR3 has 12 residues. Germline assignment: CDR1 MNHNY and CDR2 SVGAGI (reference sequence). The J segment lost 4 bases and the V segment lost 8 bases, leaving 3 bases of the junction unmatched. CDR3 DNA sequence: TGTGCCAGCGTGACAGGGGCCACTGAAGCTTTCTTT. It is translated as CASVTGATEAFF.

The DNA for the CDR3 is TGTGCCAGCAGTAAAGCGGGGGATACCGGGGAGCTGTTTTTT. It specifies CASSKAGDTGELFF. This chain connects TRBV25-1 to TRBJ2-2; 8 positions match TRBD2. The V gene's germline CDR1 is MGHDK and CDR2 SYGVNS. This CDR3 has 14 amino acids. With V trimmed by 5 bases and J by 5 bases, 4 bases remained unmatched.

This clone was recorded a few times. Written as DNA, the CDR3 is TGTGCCAGCAGCTGGTTGAGGGGACAGGGTCAATCCCTCCCGTTCTTC. It codes for CASSWLRGQGQSLPFF. V gene TRBV7-2 combines with J gene TRBJ2-1; the match to TRBD1 covers 9 bases. The CDR3 is 16 residues long. CDR1 and CDR2 (germline): SGHTA, FQGNSA. V was pared by 4 bases and J by 15 bases, with 19 bases of the junction left unmatched.

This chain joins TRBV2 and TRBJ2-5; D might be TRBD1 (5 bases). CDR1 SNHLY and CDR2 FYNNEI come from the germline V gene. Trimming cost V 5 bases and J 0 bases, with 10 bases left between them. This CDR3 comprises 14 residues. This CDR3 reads CASSPDRNQETQYF. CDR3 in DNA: TGTGCCAGCAGTCCAGACAGAAACCAAGAGACCCAGTACTTC.

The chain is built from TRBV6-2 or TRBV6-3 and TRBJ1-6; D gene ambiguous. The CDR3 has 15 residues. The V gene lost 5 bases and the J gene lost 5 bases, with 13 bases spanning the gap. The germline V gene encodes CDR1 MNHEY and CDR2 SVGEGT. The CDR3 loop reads CASSIAGSNNSPLHF. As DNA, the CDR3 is TGTGCCAGCAGTATTGCCGGGTCCAATAATTCACCCCTCCACTTT.

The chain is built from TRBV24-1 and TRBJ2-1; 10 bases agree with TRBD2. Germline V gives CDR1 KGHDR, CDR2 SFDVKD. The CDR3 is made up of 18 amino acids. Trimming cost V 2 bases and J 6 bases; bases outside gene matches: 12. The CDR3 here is CATSDSAPIAGGFNEQFF. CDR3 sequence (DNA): TGTGCCACCAGTGATTCGGCCCCAATAGCGGGGGGTTTCAATGAGCAGTTCTTC.

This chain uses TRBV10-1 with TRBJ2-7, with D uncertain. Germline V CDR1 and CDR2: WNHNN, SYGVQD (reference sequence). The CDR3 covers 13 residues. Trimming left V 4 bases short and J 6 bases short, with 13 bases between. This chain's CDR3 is CASSGSLGSEQYV. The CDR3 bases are TGCGCCAGCAGTGGAAGCTTGGGCTCCGAGCAGTACGTC.

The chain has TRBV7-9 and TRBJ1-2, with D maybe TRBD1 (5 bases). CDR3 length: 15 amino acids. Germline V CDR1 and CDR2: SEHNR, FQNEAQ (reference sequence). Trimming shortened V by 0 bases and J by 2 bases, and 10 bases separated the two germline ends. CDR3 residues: CASSLALQGNYGYTF. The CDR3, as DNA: TGTGCCAGCAGCTTAGCGCTTCAGGGCAACTATGGCTACACCTTC.

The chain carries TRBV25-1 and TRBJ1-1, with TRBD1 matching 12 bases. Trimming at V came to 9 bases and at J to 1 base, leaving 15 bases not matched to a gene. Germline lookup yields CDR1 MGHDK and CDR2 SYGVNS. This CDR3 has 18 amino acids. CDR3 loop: CARPPPRGTGGPNTEAFF. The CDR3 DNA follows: TGTGCCAGACCACCGCCTCGGGGGACAGGGGGCCCGAACACTGAAGCTTTCTTT.

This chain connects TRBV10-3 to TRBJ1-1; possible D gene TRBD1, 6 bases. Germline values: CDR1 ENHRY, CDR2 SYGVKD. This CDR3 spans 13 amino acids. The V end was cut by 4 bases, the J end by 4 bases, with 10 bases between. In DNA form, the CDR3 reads TGTGCCATCAGTGTTGACAGGACCACTGAAGCTTTCTTT. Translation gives CAISVDRTTEAFF.

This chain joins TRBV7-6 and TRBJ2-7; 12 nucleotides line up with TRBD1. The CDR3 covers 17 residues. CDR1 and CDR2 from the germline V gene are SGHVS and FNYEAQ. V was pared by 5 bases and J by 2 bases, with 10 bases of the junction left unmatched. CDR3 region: CASSPLGGTGGPYEQYF. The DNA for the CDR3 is TGTGCCAGCAGCCCCCTAGGGGGGACAGGGGGCCCCTACGAGCAGTACTTC.

DNA for the CDR3: TGTGCCAGCAGTTATCGGACTCGGGGGTCCCAGCATTTT. It yields the protein CASSYRTRGSQHF. The chain uses TRBV6-2 or TRBV6-3 and TRBJ1-5; perhaps TRBD1 as D (5 bases). The CDR3 has 13 residues. Germline lookup yields CDR1 MNHEY and CDR2 SVGEGT. V lost 3 bases and J 11 bases, leaving 14 bases between the germline ends.

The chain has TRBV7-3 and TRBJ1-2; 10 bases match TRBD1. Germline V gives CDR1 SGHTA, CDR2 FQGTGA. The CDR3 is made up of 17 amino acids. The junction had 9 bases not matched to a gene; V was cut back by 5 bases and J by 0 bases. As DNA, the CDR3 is TGTGCCAGCAGCCAAGGGACAGGGGAAAATGCTAACTATGGCTACACCTTC. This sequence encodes CASSQGTGENANYGYTF. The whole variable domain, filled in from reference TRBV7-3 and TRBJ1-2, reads GAGVSQTPSNKVTEKGKYVELRCDPISGHTALYWYRQSLGQGPEFLIYFQGTGAADDSGLPNDRFFAVRPEGSVSTLKIQRTERGDSAVYLCASSQGTGENANYGYTFGSGTRLTVV.

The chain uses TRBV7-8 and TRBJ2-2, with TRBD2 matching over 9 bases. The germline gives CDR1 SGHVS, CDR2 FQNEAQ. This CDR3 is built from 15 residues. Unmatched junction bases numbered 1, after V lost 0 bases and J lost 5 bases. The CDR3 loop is CASSLATSGTGELFF. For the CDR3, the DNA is TGTGCCAGCAGCTTAGCAACTAGCGGGACCGGGGAGCTGTTTTTT.

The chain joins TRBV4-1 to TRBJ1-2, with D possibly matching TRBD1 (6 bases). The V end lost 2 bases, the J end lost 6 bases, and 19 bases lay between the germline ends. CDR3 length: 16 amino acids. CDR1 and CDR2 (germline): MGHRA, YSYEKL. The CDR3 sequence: CASSQPRRGQFDGYTF. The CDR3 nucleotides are TGCGCCAGCAGCCAACCACGCCGAGGACAGTTCGATGGCTACACCTTC.

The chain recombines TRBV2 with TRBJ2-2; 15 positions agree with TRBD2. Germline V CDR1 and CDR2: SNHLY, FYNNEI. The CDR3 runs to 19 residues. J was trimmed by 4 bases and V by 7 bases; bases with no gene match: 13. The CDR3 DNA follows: TGTGCCAGCAAAGCCATGGGACTAGCGGGGGGCCCGGGCACCGGGGAGCTGTTTTTT. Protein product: CASKAMGLAGGPGTGELFF.

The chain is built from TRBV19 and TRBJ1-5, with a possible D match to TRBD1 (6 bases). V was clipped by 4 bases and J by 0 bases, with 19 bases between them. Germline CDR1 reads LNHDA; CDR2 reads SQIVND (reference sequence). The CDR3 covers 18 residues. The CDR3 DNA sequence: TGTGCCAGTAGTAAGGTGGGGGTGACAGGTTTTAGCAATCAGCCCCAGCATTTT. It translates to CASSKVGVTGFSNQPQHF.

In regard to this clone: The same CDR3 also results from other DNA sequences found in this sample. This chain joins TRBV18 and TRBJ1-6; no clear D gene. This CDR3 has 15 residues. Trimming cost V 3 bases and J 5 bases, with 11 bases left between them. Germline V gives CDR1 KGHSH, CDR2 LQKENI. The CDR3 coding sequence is TGTGCCAGCTCACCCGGGAGAACCGATAATTCACCCCTCCACTTT. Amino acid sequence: CASSPGRTDNSPLHF.

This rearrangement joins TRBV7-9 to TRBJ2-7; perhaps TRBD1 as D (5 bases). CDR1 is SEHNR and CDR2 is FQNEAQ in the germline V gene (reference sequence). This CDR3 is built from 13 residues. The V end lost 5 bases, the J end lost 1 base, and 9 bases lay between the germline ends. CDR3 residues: CASSPQASYEQYF. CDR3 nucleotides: TGTGCCAGCAGCCCACAGGCTTCCTACGAGCAGTACTTC.

CDR3 coding DNA: TGTGCCAGCAGCTCTTGGGACAGGCCCCTCTATGGCTACACCTTC. Its translation: CASSSWDRPLYGYTF. The chain uses TRBV5-5 and TRBJ1-2, with TRBD1 matching over 8 bases. The CDR3 runs to 15 residues. Germline CDR1 reads SGHKS; CDR2 reads YYEKEE (reference sequence). Trimming removed 3 bases from V and 4 bases from J; junction bases left unmatched: 8.

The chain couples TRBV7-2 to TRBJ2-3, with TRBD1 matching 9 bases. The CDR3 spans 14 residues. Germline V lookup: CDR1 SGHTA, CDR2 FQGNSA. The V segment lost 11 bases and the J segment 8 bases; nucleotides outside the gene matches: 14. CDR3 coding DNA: TGTGCCGGGAAGGGGGACAGGGCGGGTCGTACGCAGTATTTT. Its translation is CAGKGDRAGRTQYF.

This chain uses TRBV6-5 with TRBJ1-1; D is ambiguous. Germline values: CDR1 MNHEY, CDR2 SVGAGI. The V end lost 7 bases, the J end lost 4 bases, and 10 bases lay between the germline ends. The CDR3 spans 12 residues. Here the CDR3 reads CASTSGGTEAFF. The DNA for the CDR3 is TGTGCCAGCACCTCTGGCGGCACTGAAGCTTTCTTT.

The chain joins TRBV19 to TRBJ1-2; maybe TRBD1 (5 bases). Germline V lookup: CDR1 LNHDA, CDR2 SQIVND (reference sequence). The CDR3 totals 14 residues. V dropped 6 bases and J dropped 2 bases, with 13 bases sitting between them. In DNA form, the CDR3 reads TGTGCCAGTAGCCAAGACAGTCAAAACTATGGCTACACCTTC. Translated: CASSQDSQNYGYTF.

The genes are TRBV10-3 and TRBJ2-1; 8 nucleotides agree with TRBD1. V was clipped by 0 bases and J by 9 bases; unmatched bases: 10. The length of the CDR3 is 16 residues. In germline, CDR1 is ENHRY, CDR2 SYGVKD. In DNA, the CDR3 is TGTGCCATCAGTGAGTCGACTCGACAGGGGATGATTGAGCAGTTCTTC. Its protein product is CAISESTRQGMIEQFF.

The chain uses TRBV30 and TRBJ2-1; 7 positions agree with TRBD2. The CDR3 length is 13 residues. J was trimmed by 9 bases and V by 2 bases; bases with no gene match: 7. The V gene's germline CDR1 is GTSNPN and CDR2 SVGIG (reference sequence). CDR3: CAWSSWEGREQFF. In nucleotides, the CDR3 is TGTGCCTGGAGTTCGTGGGAGGGCCGTGAGCAGTTCTTC.

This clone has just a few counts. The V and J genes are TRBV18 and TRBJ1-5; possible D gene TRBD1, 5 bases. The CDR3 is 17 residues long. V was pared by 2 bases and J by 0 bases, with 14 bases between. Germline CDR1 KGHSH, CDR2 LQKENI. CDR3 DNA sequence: TGTGCCAGCTCACCAACGCGGGGGGAATATAGCAATCAGCCCCAGCATTTT. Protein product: CASSPTRGEYSNQPQHF. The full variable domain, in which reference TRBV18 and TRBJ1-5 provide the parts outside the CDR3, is NAGVMQNPRHLVRRRGQEARLRCSPMKGHSHVYWYRQLPEEGLKFMVYLQKENIIDESGMPKERFSAEFPKEGPSILRIQQVVRGDSAAYFCASSPTRGEYSNQPQHFGDGTRLSIL.

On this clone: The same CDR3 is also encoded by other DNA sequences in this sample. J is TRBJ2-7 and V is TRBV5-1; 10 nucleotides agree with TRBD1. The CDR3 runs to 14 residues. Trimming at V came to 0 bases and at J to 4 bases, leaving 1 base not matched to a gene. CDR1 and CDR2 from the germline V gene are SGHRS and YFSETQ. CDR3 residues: CASSLGQGAYEQYF. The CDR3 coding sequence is TGCGCCAGCAGCTTGGGACAGGGGGCGTACGAGCAGTACTTC.